Included here is one T cell receptor beta chain sequence, with context. This sample is drawn from a study of blood T cell repertoires in COVID-19. Clones were read by immunoSEQ multiplex PCR, and TCRdb kept only the in-frame ones, dropping some. Among 250,000 to 350,000 clones listed, about 90% were seen once. CDR1 is SGDLS and CDR2 is YYNGEE in the germline V gene. This CDR3 is 16 amino acids long. The V segment lost 0 bases and the J segment 6 bases; nucleotides outside the gene matches: 6. The source of this sequence is a woman in her 30s with COVID-19, enrolled during active disease. The chain links TRBV9 to TRBJ2-3; 11 bases are a match to TRBD2. The sequencing input was peripheral blood. Written as DNA, the CDR3 is TGTGCCAGCAGCGTAGGACTAGCGGGAAGACGGGATACGCAGTATTTT. Its protein product is CASSVGLAGRRDTQYF.